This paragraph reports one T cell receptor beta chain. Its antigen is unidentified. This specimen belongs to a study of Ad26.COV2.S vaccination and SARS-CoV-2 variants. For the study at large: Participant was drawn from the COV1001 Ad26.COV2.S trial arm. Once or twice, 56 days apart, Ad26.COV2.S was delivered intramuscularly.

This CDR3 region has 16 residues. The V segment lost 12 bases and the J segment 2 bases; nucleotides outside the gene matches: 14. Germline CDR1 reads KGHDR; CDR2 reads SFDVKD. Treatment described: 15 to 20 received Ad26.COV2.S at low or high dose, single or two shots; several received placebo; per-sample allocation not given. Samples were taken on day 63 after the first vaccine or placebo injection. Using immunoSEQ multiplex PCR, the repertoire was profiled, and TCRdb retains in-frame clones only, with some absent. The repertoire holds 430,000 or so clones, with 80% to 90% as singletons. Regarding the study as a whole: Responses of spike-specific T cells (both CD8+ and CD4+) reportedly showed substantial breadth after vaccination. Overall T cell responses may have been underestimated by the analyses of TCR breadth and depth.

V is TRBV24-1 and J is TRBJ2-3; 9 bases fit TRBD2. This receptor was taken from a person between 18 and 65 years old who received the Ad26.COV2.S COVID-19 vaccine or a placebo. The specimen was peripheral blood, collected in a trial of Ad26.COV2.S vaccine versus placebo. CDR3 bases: TGTGCCGCCGTCGGGACTAGCCCCCCTATCACAGATACGCAGTATTTT. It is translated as CAAVGTSPPITDTQYF.